The next 18 T cell receptor beta chains were all read from a single sample in a study of shared clonotypes between healthy human individuals. Generated by immunoSEQ multiplex PCR, the TCRdb table keeps only in-frame clones and is missing some. The data show 450,000 to 650,000 clones, roughly 79% seen once. Sequenced: PBMCs. Source of these receptors: a woman between 40 and 50 years old in good health. Some clones in this sample may be carry-over from other donors' samples.

This clone occurred once. The chain uses TRBV27 and TRBJ2-5, with 13 bases aligning to TRBD2. V was pared by 6 bases and J by 3 bases, with 7 bases of the junction left unmatched. The germline V gene has CDR1 MNHEY and CDR2 SMNVEV (reference sequence). CDR3 length: 16 amino acids. CDR3 protein: CASSRRTSGSKETQYF. The DNA for the CDR3 is TGTGCCAGCAGCCGCCGGACTAGCGGGAGTAAAGAGACCCAGTACTTC.

Worth noting for this clone: Other DNA sequences in the same sample also yield this CDR3. The V gene is TRBV30, the J gene TRBJ1-1; 10 bases fit TRBD1. Germline V lookup: CDR1 GTSNPN, CDR2 SVGIG (reference sequence). The CDR3 is made up of 13 amino acids. DNA of the CDR3: TGTGCTTGGGCTAGACAGGGGGCATCTGAAGCTTTCTTT. Its translation: CAWARQGASEAFF.

This clone was recorded once. V gene TRBV7-2 combines with J gene TRBJ1-2; unclear D gene. CDR1 SGHTA and CDR2 FQGNSA come from the germline V gene. The ends were cut back, 1 base at V and 2 bases at J, with 5 bases in the middle. The CDR3 contains 13 residues. The CDR3: CASSLVANYGYTF. In DNA form, the CDR3 reads TGTGCCAGCAGCTTAGTCGCCAACTATGGCTACACCTTC. The full variable domain, its missing parts supplied by reference TRBV7-2 and TRBJ1-2, is GAGVSQSPSNKVTEKGKDVELRCDPISGHTALYWYRQSLGQGLEFLIYFQGNSAPDKSGLPSDRFSAERTGGSVSTLTIQRTQQEDSAVYLCASSLVANYGYTFGSGTRLTVV.

Concerning this clone: It differs at one base from a far larger clone, so likely a read error. The same CDR3 arises from other DNA sequences in this sample as well. The V call is TRBV6-4, the J call TRBJ2-3; TRBD2 aligns across 7 bases. CDR3 length equals 15 residues. Germline lookup yields CDR1 MRHNA and CDR2 SNTAGT. V lost 4 bases, J lost 3 bases, and 7 bases stayed unmatched. This CDR3 reads CASSALAGETDTQYF. In DNA form, the CDR3 reads TGTGCCAGCAGTGCCCTGGCGGGAGAAACAGATACGCAGTATTTT.

The sample holds one count of this clone. This CDR3 is also generated by other DNA sequences in the sample. The chain recombines TRBV19 with TRBJ1-1, with D tentatively TRBD1 (6 bases). The CDR3 has 13 residues. Trimming took off 6 bases at V and 2 bases at J, with 10 bases between the two ends. Germline V gene sequence: CDR1 LNHDA, CDR2 SQIVND (reference sequence). This CDR3 reads CASRTGPNTEAFF. In nucleotides, the CDR3 is TGTGCCAGTAGAACAGGGCCTAACACTGAAGCTTTCTTT. The full variable domain, completed using reference TRBV19 and TRBJ1-1, is DGGITQSPKYLFRKEGQNVTLSCEQNLNHDAMYWYRQDPGQGLRLIYYSQIVNDFQKGDIAEGYSVSREKKESFPLTVTSAQKNPTAFYLCASRTGPNTEAFFGQGTRLTVV.

The CDR3 loop reads CASSPGRGRGVRNTEAFF. The CDR3 nucleotides are TGCGCCAGCAGCCCGGGCCGCGGCAGGGGAGTTCGGAACACTGAAGCTTTCTTT. The chain links TRBV5-1 to TRBJ1-1; TRBD1 is a possible D gene (6 bases). CDR1 is SGHRS, CDR2 YFSETQ, per germline. V gave up 4 bases and J gave up 1 base, with 23 bases separating them. The CDR3 runs 18 residues.

J is TRBJ2-2 and V is TRBV7-9, with D unresolved. CDR3 size: 13 residues. CDR1 is SEHNR, CDR2 FQNEAQ, per germline (reference sequence). V shed 1 base and J shed 5 bases, with 5 bases lying between them. The CDR3 region has the DNA TGTGCCAGCAGCTTAGAGTTGACCGGGGAGCTGTTTTTT. It encodes CASSLELTGELFF.

The chain has TRBV27 and TRBJ2-2; TRBD2 might be the D (5 bases). Trimming removed 5 bases from V and 6 bases from J, with 10 bases in between. Germline-derived CDR1 and CDR2 are MNHEY and SMNVEV (reference sequence). The CDR3 consists of 13 residues. CDR3 sequence reads: CASSIRGPGELFF. CDR3 nucleotide sequence: TGTGCCAGCAGTATACGGGGTCCCGGGGAGCTGTTTTTT.

A few counts support this clone. The chain has TRBV30 and TRBJ1-2; no clear D gene. V lost 5 bases and J 8 bases, leaving 15 bases between the germline ends. The germline gives CDR1 GTSNPN, CDR2 SVGIG (reference sequence). The CDR3 consists of 12 residues. The CDR3 DNA reads TGTGCCTGGGCGACGGGCGACGAGGGCTACACCTTC. It translates to CAWATGDEGYTF.

This chain links TRBV4-3 with TRBJ1-1, with TRBD1 as a possible D gene (5 bases). The CDR3 loop spans 15 amino acids. The germline V and J ends were trimmed by 1 base and 4 bases, with 13 bases remaining between them. Germline CDR1 is LGHNA and CDR2 is YSLEER. The CDR3 region is CASSQGPRGSTEAFF. CDR3 nucleotide sequence: TGCGCCAGCAGCCAAGGCCCCCGGGGGAGCACTGAAGCTTTCTTT.

This clone was recorded only once. The CDR3 DNA reads as TGTGCCAGCAGTCAACAGGGGGGTGGCCTGACCTACGAGCAGTACTTC. Amino acid sequence: CASSQQGGGLTYEQYF. J is TRBJ2-7 and V is TRBV7-9; 8 positions match TRBD1. The CDR3 sequence is 16 residues long. The J segment lost 2 bases and the V segment lost 6 bases, leaving 12 bases of the junction unmatched. Germline V CDR1 and CDR2: SEHNR, FQNEAQ (reference sequence). The variable domain in full, completed from reference TRBV7-9 and TRBJ2-7, reads DTGVSQNPRHKITKRGQNVTFRCDPISEHNRLYWYRQTLGQGPEFLTYFQNEAQLEKSRLLSDRFSAERPKGSFSTLEIQRTEQGDSAMYLCASSQQGGGLTYEQYFGPGTRLTVT.

J is TRBJ1-6 and V is TRBV6-4; 8 bases are a match to TRBD1. Germline lookup yields CDR1 MRHNA and CDR2 SNTAGT. Trimming took 3 bases from V and 9 from J; bases not matched to a gene: 10. The CDR3 consists of 16 residues. CDR3 bases: TGTGCCAGCAGTGAGTCATCCGACAGGGGTCCTTCACCCCTCCACTTT. This encodes CASSESSDRGPSPLHF.

This sequence joins TRBV5-6 and TRBJ2-1, with 10 bases matching TRBD2. This CDR3 is built from 15 residues. Germline trimming cut 0 bases from V and 9 bases from J; bases unmatched to any gene: 6. Germline assignment: CDR1 SGHDT and CDR2 YYEEEE. The CDR3 bases are TGTGCCAGCAGCTTGGCCGGGCTAGCGGGAGTTGAGCAGTTCTTC. It specifies CASSLAGLAGVEQFF.

V gene TRBV30 combines with J gene TRBJ2-7, with D perhaps TRBD1 (7 bases). Trimming left V 4 bases short and J 7 bases short, with 17 bases between. The CDR3 has 13 amino acids. CDR1 is GTSNPN and CDR2 is SVGIG in the germline V gene (reference sequence). The CDR3 coding sequence is TGTGCCTGGAACATGGGTCAGGGGGGTGAGCAGTACTTC. Translating it yields CAWNMGQGGEQYF.

The CDR3 bases are TGTGCCAGCAGCTTAGCGTACAGGGGTTCCCTTTACGAGCAGTACTTC. Its translation is CASSLAYRGSLYEQYF. V usage is TRBV7-2 and J usage is TRBJ2-7, with 7 bases matching TRBD1. Per germline, CDR1 SGHTA and CDR2 FQGNSA. The CDR3 runs 16 residues. V lost 0 bases to trimming and J lost 4 bases; unmatched junction nucleotides: 9.

The chain carries TRBV7-3 and TRBJ1-2, with TRBD1 matching over 9 bases. J was trimmed by 5 bases and V by 2 bases; bases with no gene match: 9. This CDR3 spans 16 amino acids. The germline gives CDR1 SGHTA, CDR2 FQGTGA. The CDR3 bases are TGTGCCAGCAGCTTAGGGGGACAGGGCTCCTCTTATGGCTACACCTTC. Translation: CASSLGGQGSSYGYTF.

This clone was counted only a few times. J is TRBJ2-7 and V is TRBV7-2; TRBD2 agrees at 9 bases. CDR3 length: 15 amino acids. CDR1 is SGHTA and CDR2 is FQGNSA in the germline V gene. V lost 5 bases to trimming and J lost 6 bases; unmatched junction nucleotides: 11. CDR3 bases: TGTGCCAGCAGCCACTTGGGACTAGCTCCGGGCGAGCAGTACTTC. As protein: CASSHLGLAPGEQYF. Filled out from reference TRBV7-2 and TRBJ2-7, the complete variable domain reads GAGVSQSPSNKVTEKGKDVELRCDPISGHTALYWYRQSLGQGLEFLIYFQGNSAPDKSGLPSDRFSAERTGGSVSTLTIQRTQQEDSAVYLCASSHLGLAPGEQYFGPGTRLTVT.

This clone was counted a single time. The chain joins TRBV6-5 to TRBJ2-5; 10 nucleotides line up with TRBD2. Trimming cost V 4 bases and J 3 bases; bases outside gene matches: 5. The CDR3 length is 15 residues. Per the germline V gene, CDR1 is MNHEY and CDR2 is SVGAGI. CDR3 amino acids: CASSSPSGSEETQYF. The CDR3 DNA sequence: TGTGCCAGCAGTTCCCCTAGCGGGAGCGAAGAGACCCAGTACTTC.